This T cell receptor (beta chain) was sequenced during a study of shared clonotypes between healthy human individuals. Terminally differentiated effector memory CD45RA+ cells were excluded by CCR7 positive selection of CD45RO-negative cells. Profiling relied on immunoSEQ multiplex PCR, and the TCRdb table lists in-frame clones only, not all of them. The table includes around 1,900,000 clones, 93% detected once. This CDR3 comprises 14 residues. Germline V CDR1 and CDR2: MNHEY, SMNVEV (reference sequence). With 6 bases removed from V and 6 bases from J, the gap between germline ends came to 14 bases. This clone was counted once.

The chain employs TRBV27 and TRBJ2-2; D is unclear. This sequence originates from a man aged 18 to 35 in good health. Some clones in this sample may be carry-over from other donors' samples. The source material was naive CD8+ T cells from PBMCs. The CDR3 reads CASRETGPPGELFF. The CDR3 bases are TGTGCCAGCAGGGAGACCGGGCCCCCCGGGGAGCTGTTTTTT.